This T cell receptor beta chain was obtained from a study of regulatory dendritic cells for organ transplantation. Produced via immunoSEQ multiplex PCR; TCRdb's table is partial and in-frame only. The sample holds about 10,000 clones, roughly 80% seen once. General observations from the study: Memory CD8+ clonal expansion seemed more limited with regulatory than mature dendritic cells. The most alloreactive TCR clonotypes were found in resting memory CD8+ cells.

Trimming cost V 0 bases and J 2 bases, with 10 bases left between them. The CDR3 is 16 residues long. CDR1 and CDR2 from the germline V gene are MRHNA and SNTAGT. A word on this clone: The antigen remains undetermined.

Allogeneic regulatory or mature dendritic cells were co-cultured for roughly five days with CFSE-labeled sorted T cells at 1:10. The receptor was isolated from a human donor in good health. V gene TRBV6-4 combines with J gene TRBJ2-2; a weak D match, TRBD1 (5 bases). The sample was memory CD4+ T cells from blood cultured with dendritic cells. Subset defined: CD45RO+ memory T cells. CDR3 sequence: CASSDSGQGNTGELFF. DNA of the CDR3: TGTGCCAGCAGTGACTCGGGGCAGGGTAACACCGGGGAGCTGTTTTTT.